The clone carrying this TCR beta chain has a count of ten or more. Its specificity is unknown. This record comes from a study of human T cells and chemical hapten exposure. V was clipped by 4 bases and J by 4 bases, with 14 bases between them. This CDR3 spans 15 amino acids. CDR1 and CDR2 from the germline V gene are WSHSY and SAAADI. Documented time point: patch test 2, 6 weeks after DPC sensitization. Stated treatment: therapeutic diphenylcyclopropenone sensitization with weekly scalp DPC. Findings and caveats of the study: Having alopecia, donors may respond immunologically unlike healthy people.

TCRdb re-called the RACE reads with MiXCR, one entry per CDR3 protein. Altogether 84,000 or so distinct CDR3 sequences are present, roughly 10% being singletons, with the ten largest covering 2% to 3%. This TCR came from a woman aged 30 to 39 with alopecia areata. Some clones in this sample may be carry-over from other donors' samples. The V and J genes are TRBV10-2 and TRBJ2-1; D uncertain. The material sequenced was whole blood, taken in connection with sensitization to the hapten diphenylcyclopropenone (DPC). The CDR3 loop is CASSARSVRYNEQFF. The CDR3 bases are TGCGCCAGCAGTGCAAGGAGCGTTCGTTACAATGAGCAGTTCTTC.